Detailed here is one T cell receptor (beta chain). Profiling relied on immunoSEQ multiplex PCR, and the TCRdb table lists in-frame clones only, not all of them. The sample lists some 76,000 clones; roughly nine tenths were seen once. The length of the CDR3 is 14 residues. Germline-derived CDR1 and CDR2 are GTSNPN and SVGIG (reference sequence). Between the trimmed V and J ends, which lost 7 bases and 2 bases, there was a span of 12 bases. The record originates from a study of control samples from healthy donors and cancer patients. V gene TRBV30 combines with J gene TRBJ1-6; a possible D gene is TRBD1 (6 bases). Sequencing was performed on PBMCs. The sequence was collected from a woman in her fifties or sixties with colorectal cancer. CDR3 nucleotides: TGTGCCTCCGGACAGAATACCTATAATTCACCCCTCCACTTT. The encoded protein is CASGQNTYNSPLHF.